One and the same sample provided the 21 T cell receptor beta chains below, sequenced in a study of blood T cell repertoires in COVID-19. Assay: immunoSEQ multiplex PCR; the TCRdb copy retains only in-frame clones and omits some. This repertoire shows approximately 100,000 clones, over 75% found once; its top ten account for about 10%. The sample consisted of peripheral blood. The receptors shown here come from a woman older than 75 with acute or convalescent COVID-19.

The rearrangement links TRBV24-1 to TRBJ2-2; the D gene is possibly TRBD2 (6 bases). Germline assignment: CDR1 KGHDR and CDR2 SFDVKD. There are 16 residues in the CDR3. Deletions cut 1 base from V and 6 bases from J, with 14 bases between. The DNA of the CDR3 is TGTGCCACCAGTGATTTCGGCAGGGAGGACGCCGGGGAGCTGTTTTTT. Translation: CATSDFGREDAGELFF.

This clone appeared a single time. The chain employs TRBV4-1 and TRBJ2-6; TRBD1 might be the D (6 bases). Germline V lookup: CDR1 MGHRA, CDR2 YSYEKL. V lost 0 bases and J lost 0, with 18 bases in between. The CDR3 is 20 residues long. As DNA, the CDR3 is TGCGCCAGCAGCCAAGATCCACCAGTGGGGACACTCTCTGGGGCCAACGTCCTGACTTTC. Amino acid sequence: CASSQDPPVGTLSGANVLTF.

The V and J genes are TRBV27 and TRBJ1-5, with 10 bases that match TRBD1. There are 13 residues in the CDR3. Germline lookup yields CDR1 MNHEY and CDR2 SMNVEV (reference sequence). Trimming at V came to 4 bases and at J to 7 bases, leaving 1 base not matched to a gene. Here the CDR3 reads CASSWDRGQPQHF. In DNA, the CDR3 is TGTGCCAGCAGTTGGGACAGGGGACAGCCCCAGCATTTT.

The J gene is TRBJ1-2, the V gene TRBV3-1 (or the pseudogene TRBV3-2); maybe TRBD1 (5 bases). CDR1 LGHDT and CDR2 YNNKEL come from the germline V gene (reference sequence). The ends were cut back, 0 bases at V and 12 bases at J, with 14 bases in the middle. There are 13 residues in the CDR3. The CDR3 DNA reads as TGTGCCAGCAGCCAAGATAGGGCGCAGGGCCACACCTTC. This sequence encodes CASSQDRAQGHTF.

The chain uses TRBV10-3 and TRBJ2-3, with 8 bases lining up with TRBD1. CDR3 length: 16 residues. The germline V gene encodes CDR1 ENHRY and CDR2 SYGVKD. V trimming: 5 bases; J trimming: 0 bases; junction bases outside the gene matches: 7. The CDR3 DNA sequence: TGTGCCATCAGTACCCGACAGGGGTCTAGCACAGATACGCAGTATTTT. This translates into CAISTRQGSSTDTQYF.

This clone was detected a few times. The genes are TRBV9 and TRBJ2-6, with D perhaps matching TRBD2 (5 bases). The CDR3 contains 17 residues. The ends were cut back, 4 bases at V and 0 bases at J, with 14 bases in the middle. The germline V gene encodes CDR1 SGDLS and CDR2 YYNGEE. Here the CDR3 DNA reads TGTGCCAGCAGCCTCGGCGGGCCTAGCTCTGGGGCCAACGTCCTGACTTTC. The encoded protein is CASSLGGPSSGANVLTF.

The gene calls are TRBV7-2 and TRBJ2-1; 7 nucleotides agree with TRBD1. Germline V gives CDR1 SGHTA, CDR2 FQGNSA. The ends lost 1 base at V and 6 bases at J; junction bases unmatched: 6. The CDR3 totals 15 residues. The CDR3 protein is CASSLGDRVANEQFF. DNA of the CDR3: TGTGCCAGCAGCTTAGGTGACAGGGTGGCCAATGAGCAGTTCTTC.

The V gene is TRBV2, the J gene TRBJ1-1, with TRBD1 identical over 10 bases. The germline V gene has CDR1 SNHLY and CDR2 FYNNEI. The CDR3 sequence is 14 residues long. J was trimmed by 2 bases and V by 7 bases; bases with no gene match: 4. CDR3 sequence (DNA): TGTGCCAGCACCAGGGACAGGGGCAACACTGAAGCTTTCTTT. This codes for CASTRDRGNTEAFF.

This sequence joins TRBV7-2 and TRBJ1-4, with 12 bases matching TRBD1. Germline trimming cut 4 bases from V and 8 bases from J; bases unmatched to any gene: 14. Germline lookup yields CDR1 SGHTA and CDR2 FQGNSA. The CDR3 runs 18 residues. The CDR3 protein is CASSSGQGAQGVTEKLFF. In DNA form, the CDR3 reads TGTGCCAGCAGCTCGGGACAGGGGGCGCAGGGGGTAACCGAAAAACTGTTTTTT.

This clone showed up just once. The rearrangement links TRBV15 to TRBJ1-2; TRBD1 matches 7 bases. V shed 0 bases, J shed 5 bases, and the junction held 6 bases outside the gene matches. The CDR3 is made up of 15 amino acids. Per germline, CDR1 LNHNV and CDR2 YYDKDF (reference sequence). The CDR3 loop reads CATSRDRGGGYGYTF. The DNA of the CDR3 is TGTGCCACCAGCAGAGATCGAGGGGGCGGGTATGGCTACACCTTC.

This chain connects TRBV7-7 to TRBJ2-1; D perhaps matches TRBD2 (5 bases). CDR1 and CDR2 from the germline V gene are SSHAT and FNYEAQ (reference sequence). This CDR3 region has 14 residues. The V end was cut by 2 bases, the J end by 3 bases, with 8 bases between. The CDR3 sequence is CASSLSRGYNEQFF. CDR3 nucleotides: TGTGCCAGCAGCTTATCCCGGGGCTACAATGAGCAGTTCTTC.

The chain joins TRBV14 to TRBJ1-1; D not resolved. Trimming removed 4 bases at V and 8 bases at J, with 14 bases between. CDR1 and CDR2 (germline): SGHDN, FVKESK. The CDR3 sequence is 13 residues long. CDR3 DNA: TGTGCCAGCAGCCTGAGCGACTCGGGAGAAGCTTTCTTT. It translates to CASSLSDSGEAFF. Filled out from reference TRBV14 and TRBJ1-1, the complete variable domain reads EAGVTQFPSHSVIEKGQTVTLRCDPISGHDNLYWYRRVMGKEIKFLLHFVKESKQDESGMPNNRFLAERTGGTYSTLKVQPAELEDSGVYFCASSLSDSGEAFFGQGTRLTVV.

The rearrangement uses TRBV7-3 and TRBJ2-5; tentative D call: TRBD2 (7 bases). V shed 2 bases and J shed 2 bases, with 9 bases lying between them. CDR3 length: 14 residues. The V gene's germline CDR1 is SGHTA and CDR2 FQGTGA. The CDR3 loop is CASSLEGGQETQYF. CDR3 nucleotide sequence: TGTGCCAGCAGCTTAGAGGGGGGGCAAGAGACCCAGTACTTC.

The CDR3 region is CASSFQGGNTIYF. For the CDR3, the DNA is TGTGCCAGCAGCTTTCAGGGGGGAAACACCATATATTTT. V is TRBV5-6 and J is TRBJ1-3; weak D call: TRBD1 (6 bases). This CDR3 spans 13 amino acids. Trimming cost V 2 bases and J 4 bases, with 7 bases left between them. Per the germline V gene, CDR1 is SGHDT and CDR2 is YYEEEE. Full variable domain (remainder filled in from reference TRBV5-6 and TRBJ1-3): DAGVTQSPTHLIKTRGQQVTLRCSPKSGHDTVSWYQQALGQGPQFIFQYYEEEERQRGNFPDRFSGHQFPNYSSELNVNALLLGDSALYLCASSFQGGNTIYFGEGSWLTVV.

This chain uses TRBV10-2 with TRBJ2-3; 11 bases match TRBD2. With 3 bases clipped from V and 6 bases from J, the junction kept 5 bases outside the gene matches. This CDR3 comprises 15 residues. Germline CDR1 WSHSY, CDR2 SAAADI. The CDR3 DNA follows: TGCGCCAGCAGTGAAGGCCTAGCGGGGGGTGATACGCAGTATTTT. It codes for CASSEGLAGGDTQYF.

The chain is built from TRBV9 and TRBJ1-1, with D hard to call. The germline V gene has CDR1 SGDLS and CDR2 YYNGEE. V was cut by 0 bases and J by 1 base, with 7 bases left in between. CDR3 length: 14 amino acids. DNA for the CDR3: TGTGCCAGCAGCGTAGGAGGCTCGAACACTGAAGCTTTCTTT. Translated: CASSVGGSNTEAFF.

This clone occurred a few times. The sample has other DNA sequences that encode this CDR3 too. V is TRBV10-1 and J is TRBJ2-3, with 7 bases aligning to TRBD2. This CDR3 region has 13 residues. Looked up from germline, CDR1 is WNHNN and CDR2 is SYGVQD (reference sequence). With V trimmed by 2 bases and J by 5 bases, 1 base remained unmatched. CDR3 loop: CASSEGLEDTQYF. CDR3 DNA: TGCGCCAGCAGTGAGGGACTAGAAGATACGCAGTATTTT.

This chain connects TRBV5-1 to TRBJ1-4; D might be TRBD1 (6 bases). Germline CDR1 and CDR2: SGHRS and YFSETQ. Trimming removed 3 bases from V and 0 bases from J, with 12 bases in between. This CDR3 has 16 amino acids. The CDR3 sequence is CASSYSGASTNEKLFF. As DNA, the CDR3 is TGCGCCAGCAGCTATTCAGGGGCCTCAACTAATGAAAAACTGTTTTTT.

This sequence joins TRBV28 and TRBJ1-2, with D possibly matching TRBD1 (6 bases). The length of the CDR3 is 16 residues. Germline CDR1 is MDHEN and CDR2 is SYDVKM. Trimming left V 3 bases short and J 5 bases short, with 19 bases between. CDR3 protein: CASSFPIASGQYGYTF. CDR3 nucleotide sequence: TGTGCCAGCAGTTTCCCCATAGCCTCTGGACAGTATGGCTACACCTTC.

J is TRBJ2-6 and V is TRBV28; no definite D call. Germline values: CDR1 MDHEN, CDR2 SYDVKM. The CDR3 is 15 amino acids. V lost 8 bases to trimming and J lost 1 base, with 12 bases between them. The CDR3 DNA reads TGTGCCAGCTCGGAGATGGTATCTGGGGCCAACGTCCTGACTTTC. It encodes CASSEMVSGANVLTF.

The chain couples TRBV19 to TRBJ2-1; TRBD2 aligns across 10 bases. The CDR3 totals 15 residues. CDR1 and CDR2 (germline): LNHDA, SQIVND (reference sequence). V dropped 4 bases and J dropped 4; count of bases not matched to a gene: 4. CDR3 amino acids: CASSKKRGGYNEQFF. DNA for the CDR3: TGTGCCAGTAGTAAAAAGCGGGGGGGATACAATGAGCAGTTCTTC.